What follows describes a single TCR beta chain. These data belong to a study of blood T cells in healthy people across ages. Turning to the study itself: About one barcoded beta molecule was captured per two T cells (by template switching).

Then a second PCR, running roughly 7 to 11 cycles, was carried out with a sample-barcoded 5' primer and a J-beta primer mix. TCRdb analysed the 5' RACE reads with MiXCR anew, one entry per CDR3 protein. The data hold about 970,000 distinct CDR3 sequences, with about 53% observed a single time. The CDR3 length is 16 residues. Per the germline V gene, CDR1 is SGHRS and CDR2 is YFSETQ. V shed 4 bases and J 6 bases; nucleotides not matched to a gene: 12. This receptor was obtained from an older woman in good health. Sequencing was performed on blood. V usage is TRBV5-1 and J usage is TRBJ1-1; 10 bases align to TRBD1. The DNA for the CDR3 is TGCGCCAGCAGCAAGTCCGGGACAGGGGTTTCGGCTGAAGCTTTCTTT. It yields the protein CASSKSGTGVSAEAFF.